The 3 T cell receptor beta chains below were found in one sample sequenced in a study of blood T cell repertoires in COVID-19. Generated by immunoSEQ multiplex PCR, the TCRdb table keeps only in-frame clones and is missing some. The data contain 250,000 to 300,000 clones, about 91% of them singletons. Sequencing input: peripheral blood. These TCRs come from a woman aged 25 to 45 who had recovered from COVID-19.

This chain connects TRBV4-1 to TRBJ2-7; 9 bases are a match to TRBD1. Losses at the gene ends were 2 bases for V and 2 bases for J; bases not matched to a gene: 10. The V gene's germline CDR1 is MGHRA and CDR2 YSYEKL. This CDR3 spans 17 amino acids. CDR3 amino acids: CASSQQYRDRAPYEQYF. CDR3 in DNA: TGCGCCAGCAGCCAACAATACCGGGACAGGGCGCCCTACGAGCAGTACTTC.

The chain employs TRBV7-3 and TRBJ1-1; 9 nucleotides align to TRBD1. The CDR3 runs to 14 residues. With 5 bases clipped from V and 3 bases from J, the junction kept 4 bases outside the gene matches. Germline CDR1 is SGHTA and CDR2 is FQGTGA. The CDR3 loop reads CASSRDRVDTEAFF. The CDR3 nucleotides read TGTGCCAGCAGCCGGGACAGGGTCGACACTGAAGCTTTCTTT.

This sequence joins TRBV19 and TRBJ1-6; 9 bases are a match to TRBD1. Per the germline V gene, CDR1 is LNHDA and CDR2 is SQIVND (reference sequence). There are 17 residues in the CDR3. V was pared by 3 bases and J by 6 bases, with 9 bases of the junction left unmatched. CDR3 loop: CASSIRTGAVINSPLHF. The CDR3, as DNA: TGTGCCAGTAGTATCCGGACAGGGGCCGTTATTAATTCACCCCTCCACTTT.